Below, one T cell receptor (beta chain) is given with its context. Its antigen is undetermined. Germline assignment: CDR1 GTSNPN and CDR2 SVGIG (reference sequence). Trimming cost V 1 base and J 1 base, with 20 bases left between them. This CDR3 is 17 amino acids long. The source of the sample is a study of shared clonotypes between healthy human individuals. Points from the study as a whole: When naive CD4 clonotypes were compared across several donors, 4% to 6.5% were shared. Sampling used blood alone; tissue repertoires probably differ.

The sorted-subset replicate PCRs were given 150 to 200 ng DNA, which is roughly 30,000 T cell genomes. The data were produced by immunoSEQ multiplex PCR, yet TCRdb's version contains in-frame clones alone and is incomplete. Here the sample spans just over 2,000,000 clones, around 95% being singletons. The sequenced sample consisted of naive CD4+ T cells sorted from blood. The sample's subset: CD45RA+ positively selected. The sequence derives from a man aged 18 to 29 in good health. V gene TRBV30 combines with J gene TRBJ2-7; D is perhaps TRBD1 or TRBD2 (5 bases each). The CDR3 spells CAWSEVAHWGSSYEQYF. CDR3 coding DNA: TGTGCCTGGAGTGAGGTAGCACATTGGGGGAGTTCCTACGAGCAGTACTTC. Full variable domain (missing parts from reference TRBV30 and TRBJ2-7): SQTIHQWPATLVQPVGSPLSLECTVEGTSNPNLYWYRQAAGRGLQLLFYSVGIGQISSEVPQNLSASRPQDRQFILSSKKLLLSDSGFYLCAWSEVAHWGSSYEQYFGPGTRLTVT.